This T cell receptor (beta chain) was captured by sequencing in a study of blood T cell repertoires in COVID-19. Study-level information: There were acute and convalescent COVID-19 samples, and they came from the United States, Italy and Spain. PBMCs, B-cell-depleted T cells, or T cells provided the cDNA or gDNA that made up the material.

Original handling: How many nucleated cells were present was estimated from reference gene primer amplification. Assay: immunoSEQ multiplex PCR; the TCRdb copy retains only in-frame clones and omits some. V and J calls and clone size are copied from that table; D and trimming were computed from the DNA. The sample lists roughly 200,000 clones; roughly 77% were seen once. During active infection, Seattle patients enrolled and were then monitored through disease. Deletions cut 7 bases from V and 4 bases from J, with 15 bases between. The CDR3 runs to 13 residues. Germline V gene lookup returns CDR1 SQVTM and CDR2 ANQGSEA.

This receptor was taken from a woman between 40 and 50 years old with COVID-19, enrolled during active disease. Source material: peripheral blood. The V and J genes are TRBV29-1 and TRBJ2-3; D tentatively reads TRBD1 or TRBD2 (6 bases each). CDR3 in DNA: TGCAGCGGGGGGGAGACAGGCCCAGATACGCAGTATTTT. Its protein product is CSGGETGPDTQYF.